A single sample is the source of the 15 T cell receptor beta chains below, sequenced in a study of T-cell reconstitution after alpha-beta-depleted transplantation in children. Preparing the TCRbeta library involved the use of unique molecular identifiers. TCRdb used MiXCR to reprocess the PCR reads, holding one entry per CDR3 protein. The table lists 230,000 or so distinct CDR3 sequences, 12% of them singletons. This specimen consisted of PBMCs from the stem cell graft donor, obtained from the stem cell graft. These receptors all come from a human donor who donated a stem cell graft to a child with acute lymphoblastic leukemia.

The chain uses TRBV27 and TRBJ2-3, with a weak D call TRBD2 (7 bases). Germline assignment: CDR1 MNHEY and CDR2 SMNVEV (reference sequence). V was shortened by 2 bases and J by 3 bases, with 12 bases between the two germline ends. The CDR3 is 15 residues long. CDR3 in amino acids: CASSLGGGRTDTQYF. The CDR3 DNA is TGTGCCAGCAGTTTAGGGGGGGGCCGGACAGATACGCAGTATTTT.

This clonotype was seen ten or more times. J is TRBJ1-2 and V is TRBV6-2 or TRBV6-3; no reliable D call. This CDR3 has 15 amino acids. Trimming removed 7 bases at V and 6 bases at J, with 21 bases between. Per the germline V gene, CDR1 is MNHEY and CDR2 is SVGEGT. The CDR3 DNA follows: TGTGCCAGCACCCACATCGGACGCTTGGATAATGGCTACACCTTC. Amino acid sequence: CASTHIGRLDNGYTF.

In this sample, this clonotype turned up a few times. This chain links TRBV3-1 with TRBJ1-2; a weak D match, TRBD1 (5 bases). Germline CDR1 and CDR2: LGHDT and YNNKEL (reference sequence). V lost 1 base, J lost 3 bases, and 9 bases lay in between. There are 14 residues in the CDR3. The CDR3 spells CASSQVRGYYGYTF. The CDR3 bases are TGTGCCAGCAGCCAAGTTAGGGGCTACTATGGCTACACCTTC.

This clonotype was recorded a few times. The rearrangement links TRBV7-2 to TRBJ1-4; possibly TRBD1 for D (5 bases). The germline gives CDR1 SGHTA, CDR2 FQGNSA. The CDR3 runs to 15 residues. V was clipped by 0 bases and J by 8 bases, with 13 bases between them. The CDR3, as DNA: TGTGCCAGCAGCTTAGCGAGGGGTGCAAGCGAAAAACTGTTTTTT. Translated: CASSLARGASEKLFF.

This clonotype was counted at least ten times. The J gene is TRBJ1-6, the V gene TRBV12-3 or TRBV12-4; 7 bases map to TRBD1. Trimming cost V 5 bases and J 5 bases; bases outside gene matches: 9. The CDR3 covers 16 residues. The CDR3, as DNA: TGTGCCAGCAGTCCAACGACAGGGAGGGATAATTCACCCCTCCACTTT. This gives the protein CASSPTTGRDNSPLHF.

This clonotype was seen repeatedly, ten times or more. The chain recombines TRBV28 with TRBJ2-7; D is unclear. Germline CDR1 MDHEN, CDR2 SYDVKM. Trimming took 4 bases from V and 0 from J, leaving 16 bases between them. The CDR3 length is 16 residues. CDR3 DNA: TGTGCCAGCAGTTCCCCCCCCACTCTAAGCTCCTACGAGCAGTACTTC. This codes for CASSSPPTLSSYEQYF.

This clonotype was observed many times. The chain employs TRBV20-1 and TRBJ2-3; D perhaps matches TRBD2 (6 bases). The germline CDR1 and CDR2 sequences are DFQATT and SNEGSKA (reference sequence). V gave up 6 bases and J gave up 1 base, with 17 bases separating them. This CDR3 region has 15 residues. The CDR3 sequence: CSALPGRIRTDTQYF. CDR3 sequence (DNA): TGCAGTGCATTACCCGGGAGAATTCGCACAGATACGCAGTATTTT.

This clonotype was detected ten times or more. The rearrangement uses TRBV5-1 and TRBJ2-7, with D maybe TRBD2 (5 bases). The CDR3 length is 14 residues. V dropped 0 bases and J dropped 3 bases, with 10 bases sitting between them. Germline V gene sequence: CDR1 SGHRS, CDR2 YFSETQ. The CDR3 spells CASSLGWGDYEQYF. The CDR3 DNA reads TGCGCCAGCAGCTTGGGGTGGGGAGACTACGAGCAGTACTTC.

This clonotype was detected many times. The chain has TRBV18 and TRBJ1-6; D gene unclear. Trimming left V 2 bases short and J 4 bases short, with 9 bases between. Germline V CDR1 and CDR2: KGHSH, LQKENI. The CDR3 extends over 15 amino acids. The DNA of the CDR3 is TGTGCCAGCTCACCAGAATTGGGATATAATTCACCCCTCCACTTT. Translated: CASSPELGYNSPLHF.

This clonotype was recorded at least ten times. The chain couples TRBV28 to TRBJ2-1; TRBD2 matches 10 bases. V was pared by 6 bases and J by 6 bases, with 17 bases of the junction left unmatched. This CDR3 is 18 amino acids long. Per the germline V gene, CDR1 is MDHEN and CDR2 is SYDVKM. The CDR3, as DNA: TGTGCCAGCAGCGCGAGGCTAGCGGGAGTGAGGCCCCCCAATGAGCAGTTCTTC. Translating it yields CASSARLAGVRPPNEQFF.

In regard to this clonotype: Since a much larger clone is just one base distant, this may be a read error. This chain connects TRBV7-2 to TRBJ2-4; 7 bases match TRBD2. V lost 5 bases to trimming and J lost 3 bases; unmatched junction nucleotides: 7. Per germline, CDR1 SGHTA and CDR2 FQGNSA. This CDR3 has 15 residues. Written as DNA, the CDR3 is TGTGCCAGCAGCCGCATTTCTAGCGGCAAAAACATTCAGTACTTC. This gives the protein CASSRISSGKNIQYF.

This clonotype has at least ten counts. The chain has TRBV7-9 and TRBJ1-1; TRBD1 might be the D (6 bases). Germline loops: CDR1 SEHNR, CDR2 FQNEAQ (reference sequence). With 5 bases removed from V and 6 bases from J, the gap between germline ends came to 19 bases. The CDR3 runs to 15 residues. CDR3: CASSPLTGTRAEAFF. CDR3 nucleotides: TGTGCCAGCAGCCCCCTCACAGGGACCAGGGCTGAAGCTTTCTTT.

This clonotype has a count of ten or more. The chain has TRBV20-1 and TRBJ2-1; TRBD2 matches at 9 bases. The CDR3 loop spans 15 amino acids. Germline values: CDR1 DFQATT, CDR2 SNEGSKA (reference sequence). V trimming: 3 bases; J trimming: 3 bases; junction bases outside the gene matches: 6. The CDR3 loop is CSASWRGGLYNEQFF. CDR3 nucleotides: TGCAGTGCTAGCTGGCGGGGGGGCCTCTACAATGAGCAGTTCTTC.

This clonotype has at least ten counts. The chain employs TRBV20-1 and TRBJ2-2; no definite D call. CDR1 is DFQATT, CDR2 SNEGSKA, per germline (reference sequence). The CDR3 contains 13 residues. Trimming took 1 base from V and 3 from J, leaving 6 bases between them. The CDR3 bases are TGCAGTGCTAGAGGAGGTGACACCGGGGAGCTGTTTTTT. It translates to CSARGGDTGELFF.

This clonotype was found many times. Written as DNA, the CDR3 is TGTGCCAGCAGCCCGGGGCGGAACTATGGCTACACCTTC. Translation gives CASSPGRNYGYTF. The chain combines TRBV28 with TRBJ1-2; perhaps TRBD1 as D (5 bases). Trimming took off 6 bases at V and 2 bases at J, with 10 bases between the two ends. This CDR3 is 13 amino acids long. Germline V CDR1 and CDR2: MDHEN, SYDVKM.